The 15 T cell receptor beta chains reported below all come from one sample, sequenced in a study of T cell responses to AZD1222 COVID-19 vaccine. Using immunoSEQ multiplex PCR, the repertoire was profiled, and TCRdb retains in-frame clones only, with some absent. The data hold almost 50,000 clones, with around 80% observed a single time. This material consisted of peripheral blood, taken on day 0 of MenACWY control vaccination. These receptors were collected from an adult in good health.

This rearrangement joins TRBV5-1 to TRBJ2-2; possibly TRBD1 for D (5 bases). The V gene lost 8 bases and the J gene lost 0 bases, with 11 bases spanning the gap. Germline V gene lookup returns CDR1 SGHRS and CDR2 YFSETQ. The CDR3 runs 14 residues. The CDR3 region has the DNA TGCGCCAGGATACAGGTGACGAACACCGGGGAGCTGTTTTTT. Translated, it gives CARIQVTNTGELFF.

CDR3 nucleotides: TGTGCCAGCAGTAGACCCCCAGGGGAGACCCAGTACTTC. Residues: CASSRPPGETQYF. The chain recombines TRBV12-3 or TRBV12-4 with TRBJ2-5, with a tentative D call TRBD1 (5 bases). The germline V and J ends were trimmed by 5 bases and 5 bases, with 12 bases remaining between them. The CDR3 is 13 residues long.

The V gene is TRBV6-5, the J gene TRBJ1-4; no reliable D call. The V end lost 8 bases, the J end lost 8 bases, and 12 bases lay between the germline ends. Per the germline V gene, CDR1 is MNHEY and CDR2 is SVGAGI. This CDR3 has 12 residues. The CDR3 protein is CASSGFGEKLFF. CDR3 sequence (DNA): TGTGCCAGCTCGGGGTTTGGAGAAAAACTGTTTTTT.

The chain links TRBV6-2 or TRBV6-3 to TRBJ2-2; 10 bases are shared with TRBD2. V trimming: 2 bases; J trimming: 9 bases; junction bases outside the gene matches: 12. This CDR3 is built from 17 residues. Germline V gene lookup returns CDR1 MNHEY and CDR2 SVGEGT. The CDR3 loop is CASSYHGTSAFRRELFF. The DNA for the CDR3 is TGTGCCAGCAGTTACCACGGGACTAGCGCTTTTCGAAGGGAGCTGTTTTTT.

The rearrangement joins TRBV3-1 (or the pseudogene TRBV3-2) to TRBJ2-3, with TRBD2 matching over 7 bases. There are 15 residues in the CDR3. V was clipped by 2 bases and J by 1 base; unmatched bases: 3. Germline V gene data show CDR1 as LGHDT and CDR2 as YNNKEL (reference sequence). CDR3 sequence (DNA): TGTGCCAGCAGCCAAACCCGGGGGGGCACAGATACGCAGTATTTT. Amino acid sequence: CASSQTRGGTDTQYF.

The V and J genes are TRBV5-1 and TRBJ2-7; D unresolved. CDR1 is SGHRS and CDR2 is YFSETQ in the germline V gene. CDR3 length: 16 residues. Trimming stripped 0 bases from V and 2 bases from J, with 15 bases between. CDR3: CASSLAAGKLTYEQYF. CDR3 bases: TGCGCCAGCAGCTTGGCGGCAGGTAAACTTACCTACGAGCAGTACTTC.

The rearrangement uses TRBV12-5 and TRBJ2-2; TRBD1 aligns across 9 bases. Germline V lookup: CDR1 LGHNT, CDR2 FRNRAP. The CDR3 has 15 amino acids. Trimming took 4 bases from V and 2 from J; bases not matched to a gene: 2. CDR3 DNA sequence: TGTGCTAGTGGTTGGACAGGGGCTAACACCGGGGAGCTGTTTTTT. Translation: CASGWTGANTGELFF.

The chain employs TRBV3-1 (or the pseudogene TRBV3-2) and TRBJ2-7; TRBD1 or TRBD2 may be the D gene (5 bases each). The CDR3 sequence is 18 residues long. Trimming removed 0 bases from V and 2 bases from J, with 20 bases in between. Germline V gene lookup returns CDR1 LGHDT and CDR2 YNNKEL (reference sequence). The CDR3, as DNA: TGTGCCAGCAGCCAAGACCGAGGGGCGTCCCTGAAACCCTACGAGCAGTACTTC. Its protein product is CASSQDRGASLKPYEQYF.

This clone came up a few times. The V and J genes are TRBV3-1 (or the pseudogene TRBV3-2) and TRBJ2-7, with D possibly being TRBD1 or TRBD2 (5 bases each). Germline V gives CDR1 LGHDT, CDR2 YNNKEL (reference sequence). Trimming removed 3 bases from V and 4 bases from J, with 13 bases in between. This CDR3 region has 14 residues. The CDR3 loop is CASSHGVPGYEQYF. The CDR3 DNA reads TGTGCCAGCAGCCACGGGGTTCCAGGGTACGAGCAGTACTTC.

The J gene is TRBJ1-5, the V gene TRBV5-1, with D possibly being TRBD1 (5 bases). Per germline, CDR1 SGHRS and CDR2 YFSETQ. Trimming removed 0 bases from V and 1 base from J, with 8 bases in between. The CDR3 is 15 residues long. The CDR3 loop is CASSLDPGSNQPQHF. The CDR3 DNA reads TGCGCCAGCAGCTTGGATCCAGGGAGCAATCAGCCCCAGCATTTT.

The V gene is TRBV6-1, the J gene TRBJ1-1, with a possible D match to TRBD1 (5 bases). Germline V gene sequence: CDR1 MNHNS, CDR2 SASEGT. This CDR3 is 14 amino acids long. V lost 6 bases and J lost 5, with 16 bases in between. CDR3 sequence: CASRAGGKGTEAFF. CDR3 DNA sequence: TGTGCCAGCAGGGCCGGGGGAAAGGGGACTGAAGCTTTCTTT.

The chain joins TRBV4-1 to TRBJ1-2; D remains ambiguous. Trimming shortened V by 1 base and J by 7 bases, and 7 bases separated the two germline ends. The CDR3 is made up of 12 amino acids. The V gene's germline CDR1 is MGHRA and CDR2 YSYEKL. The CDR3 nucleotides are TGCGCCAGCAGCCAAGGGCAGGTTGGCTACACCTTC. Amino acids: CASSQGQVGYTF.

The chain carries TRBV7-9 and TRBJ2-1; the match to TRBD2 covers 7 bases. The CDR3 length is 12 residues. After removal of 1 base from V and 10 bases from J, the junction contained 1 base not matched to a gene. The germline gives CDR1 SEHNR, CDR2 FQNEAQ (reference sequence). The CDR3 loop reads CASSLDGREQFF. In DNA, the CDR3 is TGTGCCAGCAGCTTAGACGGGAGGGAGCAGTTCTTC.

This clone was detected only once. This chain joins TRBV10-3 and TRBJ2-5; no clear D gene. The CDR3 has 14 residues. Germline V gene data show CDR1 as ENHRY and CDR2 as SYGVKD. V was cut by 0 bases and J by 2 bases, with 7 bases left in between. The CDR3 DNA reads as TGTGCCATCAGTGAGTCGATCGGGCAAGAGACCCAGTACTTC. This gives the protein CAISESIGQETQYF.

The chain combines TRBV27 with TRBJ2-7; the D gene is possibly TRBD1 (6 bases). V dropped 5 bases and J dropped 0 bases, with 11 bases sitting between them. The CDR3 is 14 residues long. The germline gives CDR1 MNHEY, CDR2 SMNVEV (reference sequence). CDR3 region: CASSPRTASYEQYF. The CDR3 region has the DNA TGTGCCAGCAGTCCCCGGACAGCCTCCTACGAGCAGTACTTC.